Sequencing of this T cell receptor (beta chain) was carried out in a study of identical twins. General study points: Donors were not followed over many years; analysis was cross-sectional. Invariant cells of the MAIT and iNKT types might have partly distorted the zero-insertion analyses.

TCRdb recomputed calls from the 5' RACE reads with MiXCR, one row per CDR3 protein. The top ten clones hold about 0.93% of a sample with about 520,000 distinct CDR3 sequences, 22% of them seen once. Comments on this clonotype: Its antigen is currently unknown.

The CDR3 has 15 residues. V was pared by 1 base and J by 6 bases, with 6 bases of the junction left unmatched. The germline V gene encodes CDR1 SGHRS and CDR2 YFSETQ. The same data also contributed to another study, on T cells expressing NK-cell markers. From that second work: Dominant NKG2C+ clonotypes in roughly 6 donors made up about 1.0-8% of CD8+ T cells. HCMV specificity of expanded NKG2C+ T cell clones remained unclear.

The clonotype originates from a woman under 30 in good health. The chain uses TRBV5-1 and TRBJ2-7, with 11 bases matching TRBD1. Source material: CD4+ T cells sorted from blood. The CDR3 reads CASSLYLGQGGEQYF. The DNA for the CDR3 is TGCGCCAGCAGCTTGTATCTGGGACAGGGGGGCGAGCAGTACTTC.